Following are 12 T cell receptor beta chains from one sample sequenced in a study of blood T cell repertoires in COVID-19. Libraries were prepared by immunoSEQ multiplex PCR; TCRdb keeps only in-frame clonotypes and omits some of them. The table includes 200,000 to 250,000 clones, roughly 85% detected once. The source material was peripheral blood. Receptor source: a woman between 70 and 85 years old with COVID-19, enrolled during active disease.

This chain's CDR3 is CASSLSQGDYGYTF. The CDR3 DNA follows: TGCGCCAGCAGCTTGTCCCAGGGGGACTATGGCTACACCTTC. The chain links TRBV5-1 to TRBJ1-2, with 7 bases aligning to TRBD1. The ends lost 1 base at V and 3 bases at J; junction bases unmatched: 3. The germline V gene has CDR1 SGHRS and CDR2 YFSETQ. CDR3 length: 14 amino acids. Supplemented by reference TRBV5-1 and TRBJ1-2, the full variable domain reads KAGVTQTPRYLIKTRGQQVTLSCSPISGHRSVSWYQQTPGQGLQFLFEYFSETQRNKGNFPGRFSGRQFSNSRSEMNVSTLELGDSALYLCASSLSQGDYGYTFGSGTRLTVV.

In the case of this clone: The junction differs from germline at one of its ends, possibly a read error. The chain joins TRBV19 to TRBJ2-1; possibly TRBD2 for D (5 bases). In germline, CDR1 is LNHDA, CDR2 SQIVND (reference sequence). The CDR3 has 15 amino acids. CDR3 bases: TGTGCTAGTATTAAATCCCCGACTACTCCCAATGAGCAGTTCTTC. It encodes CASIKSPTTPNEQFF.

This clone turned up a few times. Relative to the germline gene, one junction end is altered; a read error may explain this. The DNA for the CDR3 is TGTGCTAGCAGCTTAGGGGGCAGGGGGAGCAATCAGCCCCAGCATTTT. This encodes CASSLGGRGSNQPQHF. J is TRBJ1-5 and V is TRBV7-7; 7 nucleotides align to TRBD1. Germline CDR1 reads SSHAT; CDR2 reads FNYEAQ (reference sequence). CDR3 length: 16 amino acids.

The rearrangement links TRBV4-2 to TRBJ1-6, with D tentatively TRBD1 (5 bases). Between the trimmed V and J ends, which lost 7 bases and 9 bases, there was a span of 19 bases. Looked up from germline, CDR1 is LGHNA and CDR2 is YNFKEQ. CDR3 length: 15 amino acids. CDR3 DNA sequence: TGTGCCAGCACCAGTAGTGGGCAGGGAGGTTCACCCCTCCACTTT. Its protein is CASTSSGQGGSPLHF.

CDR3 DNA sequence: TGTGCCAGCTCACCCACAGGGATCCCCTATGGCTACACCTTC. Translation: CASSPTGIPYGYTF. This sequence joins TRBV18 and TRBJ1-2; weak D call: TRBD1 (6 bases). CDR1 and CDR2 (germline): KGHSH, LQKENI. V shed 3 bases and J shed 4 bases, with 12 bases lying between them. The CDR3 covers 14 residues.

V and J are TRBV5-1 and TRBJ1-1, with 8 bases fitting TRBD1. Germline assignment: CDR1 SGHRS and CDR2 YFSETQ. This CDR3 has 13 residues. The J segment lost 10 bases and the V segment lost 4 bases, leaving 9 bases of the junction unmatched. This CDR3 is CASSPGQGSIAFF. The CDR3 region has the DNA TGCGCCAGCAGCCCAGGACAGGGTAGTATAGCTTTCTTT.

The rearrangement links TRBV18 to TRBJ1-3; no reliable D call. The germline CDR1 and CDR2 sequences are KGHSH and LQKENI. The ends were cut back, 8 bases at V and 0 bases at J, with 11 bases in the middle. This CDR3 region has 14 residues. This chain's CDR3 is CASGDGNSGNTIYF. As DNA, the CDR3 is TGTGCCAGCGGTGACGGGAACTCTGGAAACACCATATATTTT.

This chain links TRBV5-1 with TRBJ2-3; the match to TRBD2 covers 13 bases. V was clipped by 4 bases and J by 4 bases; unmatched bases: 6. This CDR3 spans 16 amino acids. Germline lookup yields CDR1 SGHRS and CDR2 YFSETQ. The CDR3 nucleotides are TGCGCCAGCAGCCAAGGACTAGCGGGGGTAGCAGATACGCAGTATTTT. Its translation is CASSQGLAGVADTQYF. The variable domain in full, completed from reference TRBV5-1 and TRBJ2-3, reads KAGVTQTPRYLIKTRGQQVTLSCSPISGHRSVSWYQQTPGQGLQFLFEYFSETQRNKGNFPGRFSGRQFSNSRSEMNVSTLELGDSALYLCASSQGLAGVADTQYFGPGTRLTVL.

J is TRBJ1-1 and V is TRBV18; TRBD1 agrees at 10 bases. V shed 5 bases, J shed 2 bases, and the junction held 8 bases outside the gene matches. The germline V gene has CDR1 KGHSH and CDR2 LQKENI. The CDR3 has 16 residues. The CDR3 bases are TGTGCCAGCTCAACCGGACAGGGGGTAAGCAACACTGAAGCTTTCTTT. This translates into CASSTGQGVSNTEAFF.

The chain joins TRBV5-4 to TRBJ1-2; 7 nucleotides match TRBD1. V lost 4 bases, J lost 3 bases, and 6 bases stayed unmatched. This CDR3 has 14 residues. CDR1 and CDR2 (germline): SGHNT, YYREEE (reference sequence). Written as DNA, the CDR3 is TGTGCCAGCAGCCCCGGGACAGACCACTATGGCTACACCTTC. Residues: CASSPGTDHYGYTF.

This clone occurred once. The gene calls are TRBV7-3 and TRBJ1-6; 7 positions match TRBD1. Germline CDR1 SGHTA, CDR2 FQGTGA. The CDR3 sequence is 14 residues long. Trimming cost V 6 bases and J 4 bases; bases outside gene matches: 3. The CDR3 spells CASSRDSYNSPLHF. The CDR3 DNA reads as TGTGCCAGCAGTCGGGACAGTTATAATTCACCCCTCCACTTT.

The CDR3 coding sequence is TGTGCCAGCAGCTTGGGTGGGGGGAGCCTGGGCACCACGGGGACCCAGTACTTC. Its protein product is CASSLGGGSLGTTGTQYF. This chain uses TRBV7-6 with TRBJ2-5, with D maybe TRBD2 (6 bases). The CDR3 is made up of 18 amino acids. Germline CDR1 is SGHVS and CDR2 is FNYEAQ. V gave up 3 bases and J gave up 7 bases, with 27 bases separating them.